The clone carrying this T cell receptor (beta chain) was seen at least ten times. Antigen specificity is unknown. This sample is part of a study of spatial heterogeneity in lung cancer. Time point reported: sample taken at primary tumor resection. Notes on the study in general: Expanded intratumoral alpha and beta TCR counts tracked tumor mutation counts. For tumor T cells, estimated coverage reached only approximately 7% (alpha) and over 11% (beta).

TCRdb recomputed calls from the 5' RACE reads with MiXCR, one row per CDR3 protein. The sample lists about 13,000 distinct CDR3 sequences, 6.6% occurring once. The sequencing here drew on lung tumor tissue, taken at surgery. This clonotype originated in a female donor with early-stage non-small cell lung cancer.

DNA for the CDR3: TGTGCCAGTACCCAAGGACCCTGGAATCAGCCCCAGCATTTT. It is translated as CASTQGPWNQPQHF. The chain couples TRBV19 to TRBJ1-5; no clear D gene. The CDR3 spans 14 residues. The V gene lost 7 bases and the J gene lost 4 bases, with 14 bases spanning the gap. Looked up from germline, CDR1 is LNHDA and CDR2 is SQIVND (reference sequence).